This T cell receptor (beta chain) was recovered during a study of control samples from healthy donors and cancer patients (dated by TCRdb to about 2020). Libraries were constructed by the immunoSEQ multiplex PCR assay. TCRdb provides this immuneACCESS table in a form limited to in-frame rearrangements. Some clones are lacking; in checked studies, under half of them reflect an unresolved V gene, and why the rest are absent is not known. For this sample the table gives approximately 220,000 clones, of which just under 95% were detected only once. About 1.6% of the sample is held by the ten biggest clonotypes. CDR1 is given as LNHDA and CDR2 as SQIVND, both from the germline V gene (reference sequence). Trimmed from V: 7 bases; trimmed from J: 0 bases; junction bases lacking a gene match: 11. From the cysteine up to the phenylalanine, the CDR3 has a length of 17 residues. The DNA shown is the 51-base CDR3, in frame from base 1.

This clone showed up just a few times. The clone's antigen remains unknown. Base qualities are not at hand, and no much larger clone is one base apart. The sequence was obtained from a man aged 50-60 years in good health. This receptor chain uses TRBV19 and TRBJ2-2, with 7 junctional bases fitting TRBD2. Sequences were obtained from blood. The DNA sequence is as follows: TGTGCCAGTAACTTTGCGAGGCGGGGGTCGAACACCGGGGAGCTGTTTTTT. Its coded protein is CASNFARRGSNTGELFF. The entire variable domain, with the stretches around the CDR3 drawn from the reference TRBV19 and TRBJ2-2 proteins, is DGGITQSPKYLFRKEGQNVTLSCEQNLNHDAMYWYRQDPGQGLRLIYYSQIVNDFQKGDIAEGYSVSREKKESFPLTVTSAQKNPTAFYLCASNFARRGSNTGELFFGEGSRLTVL.